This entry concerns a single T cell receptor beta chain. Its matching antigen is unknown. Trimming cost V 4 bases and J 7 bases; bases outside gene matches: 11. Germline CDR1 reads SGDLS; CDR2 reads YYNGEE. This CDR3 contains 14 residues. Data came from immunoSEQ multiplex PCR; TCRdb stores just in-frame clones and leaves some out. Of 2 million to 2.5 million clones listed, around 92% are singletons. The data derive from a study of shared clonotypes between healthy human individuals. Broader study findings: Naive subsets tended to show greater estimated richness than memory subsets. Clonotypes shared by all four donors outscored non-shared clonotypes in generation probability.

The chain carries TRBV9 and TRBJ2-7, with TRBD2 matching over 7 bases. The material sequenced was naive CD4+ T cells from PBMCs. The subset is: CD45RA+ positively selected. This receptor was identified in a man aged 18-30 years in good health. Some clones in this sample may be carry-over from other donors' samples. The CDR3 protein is CASSPQAGWYEQYF. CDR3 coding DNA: TGTGCCAGCAGCCCCCAAGCGGGGTGGTATGAGCAGTACTTC.